The 28 T cell receptor beta chains listed next were all sequenced from one sample in a study of control samples from healthy donors and cancer patients. Some clones are missing from TCRdb's copy, which holds only in-frame ones; the method was immunoSEQ multiplex PCR. The sample yields some 49,000 clones, 90% to 95% seen once. Sequenced sample: PBMCs. Receptors originate from a man aged 25-40 years with colorectal cancer.

This chain joins TRBV6-2 or TRBV6-3 and TRBJ1-1; TRBD1 is a possible D gene (5 bases). Germline-derived CDR1 and CDR2 are MNHEY and SVGEGT. The CDR3 is 13 amino acids. V shed 0 bases and J shed 8 bases, with 10 bases lying between them. DNA of the CDR3: TGTGCCAGCAGTTACTCCCCAGGGAGGGAAGCTTTCTTT. Residues: CASSYSPGREAFF.

The chain joins TRBV4-3 to TRBJ2-1; weak D call: TRBD2 (7 bases). Germline CDR1 LGHNA, CDR2 YSLEER. The V gene lost 4 bases and the J gene lost 8 bases, with 18 bases spanning the gap. The CDR3 totals 15 residues. The CDR3 region is CASSPLLRGADEQFF. CDR3 DNA sequence: TGCGCCAGCAGCCCCCTGCTCCGGGGGGCTGATGAGCAGTTCTTC.

The chain is built from TRBV5-1 and TRBJ1-1, with TRBD1 matching 12 bases. Germline CDR1 SGHRS, CDR2 YFSETQ. The CDR3 runs 19 residues. J lost 2 bases, V lost 4 bases, and 15 bases had no gene match. CDR3 amino acids: CASSRDRDRGLITNTEAFF. The DNA of the CDR3 is TGCGCCAGCAGCCGGGACCGGGACAGGGGGCTTATTACTAACACTGAAGCTTTCTTT.

The V and J genes are TRBV5-1 and TRBJ2-7, with TRBD2 identical over 8 bases. Germline lookup yields CDR1 SGHRS and CDR2 YFSETQ. This CDR3 contains 17 residues. J lost 0 bases, V lost 0 bases, and 8 bases had no gene match. The CDR3 spells CASSLDGGDTSSYEQYF. The CDR3 DNA is TGCGCCAGCAGCTTGGACGGGGGGGACACCTCCTCCTACGAGCAGTACTTC. Using reference TRBV5-1 and TRBJ2-7 for the parts outside the CDR3, the full variable domain is KAGVTQTPRYLIKTRGQQVTLSCSPISGHRSVSWYQQTPGQGLQFLFEYFSETQRNKGNFPGRFSGRQFSNSRSEMNVSTLELGDSALYLCASSLDGGDTSSYEQYFGPGTRLTVT.

J is TRBJ2-2 and V is TRBV4-1, with TRBD1 matching 9 bases. Germline CDR1 MGHRA, CDR2 YSYEKL. The CDR3 has 16 residues. V trimming: 3 bases; J trimming: 5 bases; junction bases outside the gene matches: 7. The CDR3 sequence is CASSHGTGINTGELFF. Here the CDR3 DNA reads TGCGCCAGCAGCCATGGGACAGGGATTAATACCGGGGAGCTGTTTTTT.

A word on this clone: At one boundary the junction diverges from the germline segment, which might be a read error. The chain uses TRBV3-1 (or the pseudogene TRBV3-2) and TRBJ2-3, with 9 bases matching TRBD2. This CDR3 has 12 residues. Looked up from germline, CDR1 is LGHDT and CDR2 is YNNKEL (reference sequence). CDR3 region: CASRQAGGERDF. The CDR3 nucleotides read TGTGCCAGCAGACAGGCGGGGGGGGAGCGGGATTTT.

The chain employs TRBV5-1 and TRBJ2-1; 7 bases line up with TRBD1. Trimming took 0 bases from V and 5 from J; bases not matched to a gene: 5. The germline CDR1 and CDR2 sequences are SGHRS and YFSETQ. The CDR3 extends over 15 amino acids. This CDR3 reads CASSLDRGTHNEQFF. In DNA, the CDR3 is TGCGCCAGCAGCTTGGACAGGGGAACGCACAATGAGCAGTTCTTC. Full variable domain (remainder filled in from reference TRBV5-1 and TRBJ2-1): KAGVTQTPRYLIKTRGQQVTLSCSPISGHRSVSWYQQTPGQGLQFLFEYFSETQRNKGNFPGRFSGRQFSNSRSEMNVSTLELGDSALYLCASSLDRGTHNEQFFGPGTRLTVL.

The chain combines TRBV11-2 with TRBJ2-3; D is undetermined. The CDR3 extends over 14 amino acids. Germline V gives CDR1 SGHAT, CDR2 FQNNGV. V was trimmed by 0 bases and J by 2 bases, leaving 6 bases between them. CDR3 DNA sequence: TGTGCCAGCAGCTTAGATCTCATCACAGATACGCAGTATTTT. It translates to CASSLDLITDTQYF.

This chain joins TRBV6-5 and TRBJ2-7, with D perhaps TRBD2 (6 bases). Germline CDR1 MNHEY, CDR2 SVGAGI. The CDR3 runs to 15 residues. V was clipped by 7 bases and J by 2 bases, with 18 bases between them. Here the CDR3 reads CASTAPGEVAYEQYV. CDR3 bases: TGTGCCAGCACCGCCCCGGGGGAGGTCGCCTACGAGCAGTACGTC.

The chain combines TRBV2 with TRBJ1-6, with D hard to call. Germline CDR1 and CDR2: SNHLY and FYNNEI. Trimming pared 6 bases from V and 9 bases from J, leaving 12 bases between. CDR3 length equals 13 residues. CDR3 loop: CASRSAPRSPLHF. CDR3 coding DNA: TGTGCCAGCAGGTCTGCCCCCCGTTCACCCCTCCACTTT.

CDR3 coding DNA: TGTGCCAGCAGCTTGGCGGGGTTGAATGAGCAGTTCTTC. Its translation is CASSLAGLNEQFF. This chain connects TRBV7-2 to TRBJ2-1; D may be TRBD2 (6 bases). The CDR3 is 13 residues long. V was pared by 3 bases and J by 7 bases, with 10 bases between. Germline values: CDR1 SGHTA, CDR2 FQGNSA.

The chain employs TRBV5-6 and TRBJ2-7, with 7 bases matching TRBD1. The CDR3 loop spans 13 amino acids. CDR1 is SGHDT and CDR2 is YYEEEE in the germline V gene. V lost 4 bases, J lost 3 bases, and 4 bases stayed unmatched. CDR3 amino acids: CASSLQGIYEQYV. The CDR3 DNA follows: TGTGCCAGCAGCCTACAGGGGATCTACGAGCAGTACGTC.

The chain uses TRBV5-1 and TRBJ1-2, with TRBD1 as a possible D gene (5 bases). The length of the CDR3 is 18 residues. Trimming shortened V by 0 bases and J by 2 bases, and 20 bases separated the two germline ends. Germline V gene lookup returns CDR1 SGHRS and CDR2 YFSETQ. The CDR3 region is CASSLEGAHARENYGYTF. In DNA, the CDR3 is TGCGCCAGCAGCTTGGAAGGGGCGCACGCCAGGGAAAACTATGGCTACACCTTC.

The chain employs TRBV19 and TRBJ2-1, with D uncertain. Trimming stripped 6 bases from V and 7 bases from J, with 13 bases between. Germline V gene sequence: CDR1 LNHDA, CDR2 SQIVND (reference sequence). The CDR3 extends over 13 amino acids. CDR3: CASRGPVRNEQFF. CDR3 coding DNA: TGTGCCAGTAGGGGCCCCGTACGGAATGAGCAGTTCTTC.

The chain joins TRBV2 to TRBJ1-2, with 9 bases lining up with TRBD1. This CDR3 has 14 amino acids. J lost 5 bases, V lost 3 bases, and 4 bases had no gene match. CDR1 is SNHLY, CDR2 FYNNEI, per germline. The CDR3 loop reads CASSEGTGYYGYTF. DNA for the CDR3: TGTGCCAGCAGTGAGGGGACAGGGTATTATGGCTACACCTTC.

The V gene is TRBV11-2, the J gene TRBJ2-2; no firm D call. V was clipped by 5 bases and J by 3 bases, with 7 bases between them. This CDR3 comprises 13 residues. Germline V gene lookup returns CDR1 SGHAT and CDR2 FQNNGV. CDR3 nucleotides: TGTGCCAGCAGCCTACAGTACACCGGGGAGCTGTTTTTT. This codes for CASSLQYTGELFF.

The chain carries TRBV2 and TRBJ2-3; 11 nucleotides agree with TRBD2. The CDR3 has 15 amino acids. From germline, CDR1 is SNHLY and CDR2 FYNNEI. With 2 bases clipped from V and 5 bases from J, the junction kept 3 bases outside the gene matches. CDR3 amino acids: CASSELLAGVDTQYF. CDR3 coding DNA: TGTGCCAGCAGTGAACTACTAGCGGGGGTAGATACGCAGTATTTT.

This rearrangement joins TRBV2 to TRBJ2-7; a weak D match, TRBD2 (5 bases). V lost 5 bases and J 7 bases, leaving 18 bases between the germline ends. Germline V gives CDR1 SNHLY, CDR2 FYNNEI. This CDR3 spans 14 amino acids. CDR3 bases: TGTGCCAGCAGTCTGTTGGGAGCCTCGGGTGAGCAGTACTTC. Encoded protein: CASSLLGASGEQYF.

The V call is TRBV9, the J call TRBJ1-2, with D uncertain. There are 15 residues in the CDR3. V gave up 4 bases and J gave up 0 bases, with 13 bases separating them. Germline V gives CDR1 SGDLS, CDR2 YYNGEE. The CDR3 coding sequence is TGTGCCAGCAGCCTCCTTGGCGCTCCTAACTATGGCTACACCTTC. Its protein is CASSLLGAPNYGYTF.

This clone was recorded once. The rearrangement links TRBV4-1 to TRBJ2-3; D is perhaps TRBD1 or TRBD2 (5 bases each). This CDR3 spans 16 amino acids. V was shortened by 1 base and J by 0 bases, with 11 bases between the two germline ends. The V gene's germline CDR1 is MGHRA and CDR2 YSYEKL. The CDR3 bases are TGCGCCAGCAGCCAAGGGGACCGACGAAGCACAGATACGCAGTATTTT. Its translation is CASSQGDRRSTDTQYF.

This clone was detected only a few times. This sequence joins TRBV4-2 and TRBJ2-6; D is ambiguous. The CDR3 is 17 amino acids. V was trimmed by 1 base and J by 2 bases, leaving 12 bases between them. Germline CDR1 is LGHNA and CDR2 is YNFKEQ. CDR3 DNA sequence: TGTGCCAGCAGCCAAGTAATCGAGAGGACTGGGGCCAACGTCCTGACTTTC. The encoded protein is CASSQVIERTGANVLTF.

The V gene is TRBV5-1, the J gene TRBJ1-2; the match to TRBD1 covers 8 bases. The CDR3 contains 14 residues. Trimming cost V 4 bases and J 3 bases; bases outside gene matches: 5. CDR1 and CDR2 (germline): SGHRS, YFSETQ. CDR3 residues: CASSPPTGDYGYTF. CDR3 nucleotides: TGCGCCAGCAGCCCACCGACAGGGGACTATGGCTACACCTTC. Looking up the rest from reference TRBV5-1 and TRBJ1-2 gives the full variable domain: KAGVTQTPRYLIKTRGQQVTLSCSPISGHRSVSWYQQTPGQGLQFLFEYFSETQRNKGNFPGRFSGRQFSNSRSEMNVSTLELGDSALYLCASSPPTGDYGYTFGSGTRLTVV.

The rearrangement uses TRBV12-3 or TRBV12-4 and TRBJ2-3; D may be TRBD1 or TRBD2 (5 bases each). V was pared by 5 bases and J by 5 bases, with 8 bases between. The CDR3 runs to 12 residues. CDR3 residues: CASSPRGDTQYF. The DNA for the CDR3 is TGTGCCAGCAGTCCGAGGGGAGATACGCAGTATTTT.

This clone was seen just once. The rearrangement links TRBV29-1 to TRBJ2-2; D ambiguous. The CDR3 totals 14 residues. Germline V lookup: CDR1 SQVTM, CDR2 ANQGSEA. V lost 3 bases and J 0 bases, leaving 8 bases between the germline ends. The CDR3 here is CSVERNTNTGELFF. In DNA form, the CDR3 reads TGCAGCGTTGAGCGGAATACGAACACCGGGGAGCTGTTTTTT.

The V call is TRBV18, the J call TRBJ2-3; D gene unclear. This CDR3 comprises 13 residues. V was shortened by 6 bases and J by 2 bases, with 9 bases between the two germline ends. Germline V gene data show CDR1 as KGHSH and CDR2 as LQKENI. The CDR3 region has the DNA TGTGCCAGCTCTAGGTTTTTCACAGATACGCAGTATTTT. As protein: CASSRFFTDTQYF.

The rearrangement joins TRBV5-4 to TRBJ2-4, with 7 bases that match TRBD1. Germline lookup yields CDR1 SGHNT and CDR2 YYREEE (reference sequence). The J segment lost 3 bases and the V segment lost 4 bases, leaving 1 base of the junction unmatched. The CDR3 has 13 amino acids. The CDR3 loop reads CASSRDSKNIQYF. The CDR3, as DNA: TGTGCCAGCAGCCGGGACAGCAAAAACATTCAGTACTTC.

V is TRBV6-2 or TRBV6-3 and J is TRBJ2-6, with no clear D. From germline, CDR1 is MNHEY and CDR2 SVGEGT. V was clipped by 2 bases and J by 10 bases, with 9 bases between them. The CDR3 is 13 residues long. The CDR3 DNA reads TGTGCCAGCAGTTACCAAGCTCGGAACGTCCTGACTTTC. It yields the protein CASSYQARNVLTF.

The rearrangement links TRBV7-2 to TRBJ2-7, with TRBD2 matching over 10 bases. This CDR3 is 16 amino acids long. Losses at the gene ends were 4 bases for V and 5 bases for J; bases not matched to a gene: 11. Germline V gene sequence: CDR1 SGHTA, CDR2 FQGNSA. The CDR3 reads CASSSRVGAGGNEQYF. The CDR3 bases are TGTGCCAGCAGCTCTAGAGTAGGAGCGGGGGGGAACGAGCAGTACTTC.